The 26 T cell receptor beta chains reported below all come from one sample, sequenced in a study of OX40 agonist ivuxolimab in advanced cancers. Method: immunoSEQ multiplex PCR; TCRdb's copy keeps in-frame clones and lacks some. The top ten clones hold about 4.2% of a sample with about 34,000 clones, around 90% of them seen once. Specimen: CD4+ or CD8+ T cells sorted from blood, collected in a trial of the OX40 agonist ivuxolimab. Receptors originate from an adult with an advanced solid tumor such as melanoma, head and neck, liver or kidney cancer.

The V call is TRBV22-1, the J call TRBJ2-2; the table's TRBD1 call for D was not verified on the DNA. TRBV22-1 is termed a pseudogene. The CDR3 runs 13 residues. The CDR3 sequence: CPGSARHTGELFF. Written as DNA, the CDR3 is TGTCCTGGGAGCGCACGTCATACCGGGGAGCTGTTTTTT.

CDR3 DNA: TGTGCCAGCAGCCACAGGGGCGAAGACACTGAAGCTTTCTTT. Translation gives CASSHRGEDTEAFF. The chain couples TRBV6-1 to TRBJ1-1; 7 bases match TRBD1. Trimming cost V 6 bases and J 3 bases; bases outside gene matches: 7. CDR1 and CDR2 from the germline V gene are MNHNS and SASEGT. The CDR3 has 14 amino acids.

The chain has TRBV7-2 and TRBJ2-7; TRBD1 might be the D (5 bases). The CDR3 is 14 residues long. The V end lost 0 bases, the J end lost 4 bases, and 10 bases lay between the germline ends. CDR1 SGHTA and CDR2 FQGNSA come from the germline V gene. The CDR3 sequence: CASSLAQKGYEQYF. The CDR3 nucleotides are TGTGCCAGCAGCTTAGCACAGAAGGGGTACGAGCAGTACTTC.

CDR3 sequence reads: CASSQVVQGYENIQYF. CDR3 nucleotide sequence: TGCGCCAGCAGCCAAGTCGTACAGGGGTATGAAAACATTCAGTACTTC. This rearrangement joins TRBV4-3 to TRBJ2-4; the match to TRBD1 covers 7 bases. Trimming cost V 1 base and J 5 bases; bases outside gene matches: 8. The germline gives CDR1 LGHNA, CDR2 YSLEER. The CDR3 is 16 residues long.

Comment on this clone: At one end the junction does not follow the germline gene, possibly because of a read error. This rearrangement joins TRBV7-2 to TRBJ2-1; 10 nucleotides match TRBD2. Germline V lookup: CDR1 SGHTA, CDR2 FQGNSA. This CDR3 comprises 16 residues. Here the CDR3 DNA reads TGTGCCAGCAGCCCCAGAAGCGGGAGGGCCTTCAATAAGCAGTTCTTC. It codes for CASSPRSGRAFNKQFF.

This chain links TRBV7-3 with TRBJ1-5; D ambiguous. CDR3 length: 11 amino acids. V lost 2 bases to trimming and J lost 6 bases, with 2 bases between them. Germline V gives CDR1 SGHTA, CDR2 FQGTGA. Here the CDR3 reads CASSLFQPQHF. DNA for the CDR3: TGTGCCAGCAGCTTATTTCAGCCCCAGCATTTT.

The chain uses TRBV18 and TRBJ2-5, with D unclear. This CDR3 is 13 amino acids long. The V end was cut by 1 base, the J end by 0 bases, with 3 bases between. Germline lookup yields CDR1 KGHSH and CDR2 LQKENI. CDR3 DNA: TGTGCCAGCTCACCACGGGACCAAGAGACCCAGTACTTC. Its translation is CASSPRDQETQYF. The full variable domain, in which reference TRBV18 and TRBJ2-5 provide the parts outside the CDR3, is NAGVMQNPRHLVRRRGQEARLRCSPMKGHSHVYWYRQLPEEGLKFMVYLQKENIIDESGMPKERFSAEFPKEGPSILRIQQVVRGDSAAYFCASSPRDQETQYFGPGTRLLVL.

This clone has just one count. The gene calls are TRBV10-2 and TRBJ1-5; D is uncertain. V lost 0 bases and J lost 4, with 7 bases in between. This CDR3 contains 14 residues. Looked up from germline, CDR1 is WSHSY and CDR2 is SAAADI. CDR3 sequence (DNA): TGCGCCAGCAGTGAGTCGGTTGAAAATCAGCCCCAGCATTTT. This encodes CASSESVENQPQHF.

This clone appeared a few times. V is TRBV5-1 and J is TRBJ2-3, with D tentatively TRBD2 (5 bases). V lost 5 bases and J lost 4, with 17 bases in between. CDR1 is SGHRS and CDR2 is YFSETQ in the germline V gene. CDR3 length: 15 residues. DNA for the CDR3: TGCGCCAGCAGGGATACAGCCCTCGGGGCAGATACGCAGTATTTT. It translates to CASRDTALGADTQYF. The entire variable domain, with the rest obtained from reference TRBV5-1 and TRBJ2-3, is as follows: KAGVTQTPRYLIKTRGQQVTLSCSPISGHRSVSWYQQTPGQGLQFLFEYFSETQRNKGNFPGRFSGRQFSNSRSEMNVSTLELGDSALYLCASRDTALGADTQYFGPGTRLTVL.

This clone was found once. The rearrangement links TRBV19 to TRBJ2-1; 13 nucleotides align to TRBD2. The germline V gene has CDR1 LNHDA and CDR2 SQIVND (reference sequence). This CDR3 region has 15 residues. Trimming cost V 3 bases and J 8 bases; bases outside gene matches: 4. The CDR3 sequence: CASSIPGLAGHEQFF. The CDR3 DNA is TGTGCCAGTAGTATTCCGGGACTAGCGGGACATGAGCAGTTCTTC.

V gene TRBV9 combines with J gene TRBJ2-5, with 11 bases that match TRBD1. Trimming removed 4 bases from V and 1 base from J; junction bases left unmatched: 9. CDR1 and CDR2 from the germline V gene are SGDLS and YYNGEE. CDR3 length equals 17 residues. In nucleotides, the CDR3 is TGTGCCAGCAGCCTATCTGGGACAGGGGGTACCCAAGAGACCCAGTACTTC. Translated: CASSLSGTGGTQETQYF.

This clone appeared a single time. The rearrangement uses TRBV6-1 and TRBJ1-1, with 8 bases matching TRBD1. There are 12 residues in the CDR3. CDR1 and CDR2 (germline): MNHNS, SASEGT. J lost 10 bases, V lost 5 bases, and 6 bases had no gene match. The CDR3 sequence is CASSRDRGVAFF. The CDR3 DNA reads TGTGCCAGCAGTCGAGACAGGGGAGTAGCTTTCTTT.

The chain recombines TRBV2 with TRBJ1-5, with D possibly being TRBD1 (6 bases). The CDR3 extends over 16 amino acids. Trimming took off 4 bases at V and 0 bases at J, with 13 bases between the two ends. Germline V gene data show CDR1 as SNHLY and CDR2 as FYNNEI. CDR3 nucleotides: TGTGCCAGCAGTGGATGGGGGCTAGGTAGCAATCAGCCCCAGCATTTT. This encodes CASSGWGLGSNQPQHF.

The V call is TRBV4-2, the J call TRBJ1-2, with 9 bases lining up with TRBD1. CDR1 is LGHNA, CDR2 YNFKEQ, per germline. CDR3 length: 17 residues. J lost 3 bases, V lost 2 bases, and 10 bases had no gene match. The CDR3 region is CASSQSLQGARYYGYTF. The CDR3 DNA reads TGTGCCAGCAGCCAATCCTTACAGGGGGCAAGGTACTATGGCTACACCTTC.

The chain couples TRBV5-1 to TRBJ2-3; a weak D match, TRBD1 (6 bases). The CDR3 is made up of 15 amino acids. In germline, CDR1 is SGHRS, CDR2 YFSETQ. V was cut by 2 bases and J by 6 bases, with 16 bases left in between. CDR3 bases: TGCGCCAGCAGCTTTGATGGGGGCCCCCCCGATACGCAGTATTTT. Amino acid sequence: CASSFDGGPPDTQYF.

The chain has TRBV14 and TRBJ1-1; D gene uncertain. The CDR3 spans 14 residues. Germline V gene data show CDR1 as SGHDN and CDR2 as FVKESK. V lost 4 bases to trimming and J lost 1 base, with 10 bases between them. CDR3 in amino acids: CASSPTFTNTEAFF. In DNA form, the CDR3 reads TGTGCCAGCAGCCCCACTTTTACGAACACTGAAGCTTTCTTT.

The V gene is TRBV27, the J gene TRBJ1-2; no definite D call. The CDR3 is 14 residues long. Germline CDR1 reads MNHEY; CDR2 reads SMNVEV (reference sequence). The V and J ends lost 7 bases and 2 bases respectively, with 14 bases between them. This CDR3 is CASKLDPRNYGYTF. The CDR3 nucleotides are TGTGCCAGCAAATTGGATCCTAGAAACTATGGCTACACCTTC.

For the CDR3, the DNA is TGTGCCAGTAGTACTCTAGGACGGTTGAACACTGAAGCTTTCTTT. This gives the protein CASSTLGRLNTEAFF. This chain links TRBV19 with TRBJ1-1, with D unclear. The CDR3 extends over 15 amino acids. V was shortened by 4 bases and J by 0 bases, with 12 bases between the two germline ends. From germline, CDR1 is LNHDA and CDR2 SQIVND (reference sequence).

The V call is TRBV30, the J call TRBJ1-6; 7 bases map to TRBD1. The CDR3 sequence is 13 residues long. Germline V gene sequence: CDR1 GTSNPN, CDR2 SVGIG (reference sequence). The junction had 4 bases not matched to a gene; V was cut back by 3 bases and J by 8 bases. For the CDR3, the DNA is TGTGCCTGGAGCGGACAGGAATATTCACCCCTCCACTTT. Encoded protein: CAWSGQEYSPLHF.

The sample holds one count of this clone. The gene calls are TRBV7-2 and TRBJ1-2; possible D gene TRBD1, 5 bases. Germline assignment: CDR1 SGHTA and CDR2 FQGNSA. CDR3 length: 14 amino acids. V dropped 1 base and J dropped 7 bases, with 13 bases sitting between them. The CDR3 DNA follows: TGTGCCAGCAGCTTAGTTCAGGGTCAGGGTGGCTACACCTTC. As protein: CASSLVQGQGGYTF.

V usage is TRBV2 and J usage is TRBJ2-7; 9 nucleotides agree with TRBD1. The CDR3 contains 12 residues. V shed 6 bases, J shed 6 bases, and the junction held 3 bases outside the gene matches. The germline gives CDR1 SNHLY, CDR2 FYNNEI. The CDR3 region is CASRDRGFEQYF. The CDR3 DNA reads TGTGCCAGCAGGGACAGGGGTTTCGAGCAGTACTTC.

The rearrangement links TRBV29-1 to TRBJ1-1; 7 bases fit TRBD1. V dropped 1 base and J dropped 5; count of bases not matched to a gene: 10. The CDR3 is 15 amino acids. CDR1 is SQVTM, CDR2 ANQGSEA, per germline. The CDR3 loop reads CSVEGVARGRTEAFF. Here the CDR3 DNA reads TGCAGCGTTGAAGGGGTAGCCAGGGGGAGGACTGAAGCTTTCTTT.

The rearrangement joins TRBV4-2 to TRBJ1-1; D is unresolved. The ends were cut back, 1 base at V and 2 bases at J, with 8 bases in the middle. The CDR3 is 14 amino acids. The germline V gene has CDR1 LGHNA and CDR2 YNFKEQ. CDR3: CASSQADRNTEAFF. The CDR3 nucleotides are TGTGCCAGCAGCCAAGCGGACCGAAACACTGAAGCTTTCTTT.

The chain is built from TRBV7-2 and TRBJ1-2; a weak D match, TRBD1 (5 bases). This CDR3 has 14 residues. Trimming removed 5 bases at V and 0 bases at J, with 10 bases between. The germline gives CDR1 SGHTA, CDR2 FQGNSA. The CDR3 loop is CASSPAGANYGYTF. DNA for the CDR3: TGTGCCAGCAGCCCTGCGGGGGCTAACTATGGCTACACCTTC. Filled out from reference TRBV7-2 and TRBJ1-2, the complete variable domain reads GAGVSQSPSNKVTEKGKDVELRCDPISGHTALYWYRQSLGQGLEFLIYFQGNSAPDKSGLPSDRFSAERTGGSVSTLTIQRTQQEDSAVYLCASSPAGANYGYTFGSGTRLTVV.

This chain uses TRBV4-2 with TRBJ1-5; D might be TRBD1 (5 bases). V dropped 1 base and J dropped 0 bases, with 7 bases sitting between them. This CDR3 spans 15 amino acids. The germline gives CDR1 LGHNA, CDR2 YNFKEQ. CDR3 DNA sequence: TGTGCCAGCAGCCAAGGGGGCCTTAGCAATCAGCCCCAGCATTTT. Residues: CASSQGGLSNQPQHF.

The CDR3 loop is CAWRRTGGYGYTF. The CDR3 DNA follows: TGTGCCTGGAGGCGGACAGGGGGGTATGGCTACACCTTC. The chain recombines TRBV30 with TRBJ1-2, with 10 bases matching TRBD1. The CDR3 sequence is 13 residues long. CDR1 and CDR2 (germline): GTSNPN, SVGIG (reference sequence). Unmatched junction bases numbered 3, after V lost 3 bases and J lost 5 bases.